This TCR beta chain appears in the sequencing data of a study of patients and donors after allogeneic stem cell transplantation. The CDR3 contains 13 residues. Germline lookup yields CDR1 MNHNS and CDR2 SASEGT. The junction had 1 base not matched to a gene; V was cut back by 5 bases and J by 9 bases. TCRdb redid the calling of the RT-PCR reads with MiXCR, one entry per CDR3 protein. The data show 100,000 to 120,000 distinct CDR3 sequences, around 38% seen once. There are a few counts of this clonotype. This TCR was sampled from a human donor who was either an allogeneic HSCT recipient or a stem cell or donor lymphocyte infusion donor (not recorded which). It is not recorded whose cells these are; they may come from a transplant donor. V is TRBV6-1 and J is TRBJ1-6, with TRBD1 matching 10 bases. The material sequenced was blood, either unsorted or a sorted T cell fraction (not recorded which). CDR3 bases: TGTGCCAGCAGTTGGGACAGGGGTTCACCCCTCCACTTT. Encoded protein: CASSWDRGSPLHF.